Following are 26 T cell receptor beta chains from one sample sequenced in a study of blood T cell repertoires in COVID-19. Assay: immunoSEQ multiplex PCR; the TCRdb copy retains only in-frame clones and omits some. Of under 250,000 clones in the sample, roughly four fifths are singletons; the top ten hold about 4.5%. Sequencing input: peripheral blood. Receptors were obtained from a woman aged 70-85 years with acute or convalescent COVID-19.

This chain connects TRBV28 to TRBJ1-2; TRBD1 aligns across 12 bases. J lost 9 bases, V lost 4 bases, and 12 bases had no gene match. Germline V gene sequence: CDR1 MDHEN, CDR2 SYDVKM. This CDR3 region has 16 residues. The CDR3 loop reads CASSSLPPGQGASYTF. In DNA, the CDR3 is TGTGCCAGCAGTTCTTTACCCCCGGGACAGGGGGCGAGCTACACCTTC.

CDR3 region: CASSRSGSTDTQYF. CDR3 bases: TGTGCCAGCAGTCGGTCAGGAAGCACAGATACGCAGTATTTT. V gene TRBV6-4 combines with J gene TRBJ2-3, with D uncertain. The germline V and J ends were trimmed by 5 bases and 0 bases, with 9 bases remaining between them. Per germline, CDR1 MRHNA and CDR2 SNTAGT. The CDR3 sequence is 14 residues long.

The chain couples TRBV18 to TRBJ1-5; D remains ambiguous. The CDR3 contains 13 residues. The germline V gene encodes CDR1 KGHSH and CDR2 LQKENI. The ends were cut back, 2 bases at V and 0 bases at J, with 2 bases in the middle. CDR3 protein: CASSPYSNQPQHF. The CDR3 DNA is TGTGCCAGCTCACCATATAGCAATCAGCCCCAGCATTTT.

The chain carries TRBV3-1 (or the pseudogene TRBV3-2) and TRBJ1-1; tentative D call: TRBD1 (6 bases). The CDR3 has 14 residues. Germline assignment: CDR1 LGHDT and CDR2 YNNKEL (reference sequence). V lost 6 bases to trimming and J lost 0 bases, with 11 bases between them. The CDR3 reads CASRQGPLNTEAFF. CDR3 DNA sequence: TGTGCCAGCAGACAGGGACCCCTGAACACTGAAGCTTTCTTT.

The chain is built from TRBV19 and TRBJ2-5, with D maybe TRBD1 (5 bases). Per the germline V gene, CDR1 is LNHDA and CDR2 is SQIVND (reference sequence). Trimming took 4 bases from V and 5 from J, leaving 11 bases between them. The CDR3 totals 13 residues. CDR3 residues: CASSNQGRETQYF. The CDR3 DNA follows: TGTGCCAGTAGTAACCAGGGCCGGGAGACCCAGTACTTC.

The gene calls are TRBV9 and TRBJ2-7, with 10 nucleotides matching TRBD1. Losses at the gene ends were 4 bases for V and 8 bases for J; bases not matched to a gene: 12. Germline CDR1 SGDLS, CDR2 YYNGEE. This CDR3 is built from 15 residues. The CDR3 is CASSPRQGAVDKQYF. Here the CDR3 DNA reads TGTGCCAGCAGCCCCCGACAGGGGGCGGTAGATAAGCAGTACTTC.

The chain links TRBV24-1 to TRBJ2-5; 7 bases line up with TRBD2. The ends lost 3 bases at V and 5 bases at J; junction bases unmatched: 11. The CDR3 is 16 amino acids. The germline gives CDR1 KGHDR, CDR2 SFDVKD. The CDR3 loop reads CATSDADIAGRETQYF. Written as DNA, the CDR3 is TGTGCCACCAGTGATGCCGACATAGCGGGCCGGGAGACCCAGTACTTC.

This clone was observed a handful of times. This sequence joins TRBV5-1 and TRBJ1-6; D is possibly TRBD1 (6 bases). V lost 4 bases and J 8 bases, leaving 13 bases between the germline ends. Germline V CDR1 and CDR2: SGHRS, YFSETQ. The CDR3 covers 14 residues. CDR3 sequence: CASSVQGPDSPLHF. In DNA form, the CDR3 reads TGCGCCAGCAGCGTACAGGGTCCGGATTCACCCCTCCACTTT.

CDR3 in DNA: TGTGCCAGCAGCCAGGTCCATCAGCCCCAGCATTTT. Residues: CASSQVHQPQHF. The chain combines TRBV7-2 with TRBJ1-5; D gene uncertain. The CDR3 length is 12 residues. The germline V and J ends were trimmed by 5 bases and 5 bases, with 7 bases remaining between them. Germline V gene data show CDR1 as SGHTA and CDR2 as FQGNSA.

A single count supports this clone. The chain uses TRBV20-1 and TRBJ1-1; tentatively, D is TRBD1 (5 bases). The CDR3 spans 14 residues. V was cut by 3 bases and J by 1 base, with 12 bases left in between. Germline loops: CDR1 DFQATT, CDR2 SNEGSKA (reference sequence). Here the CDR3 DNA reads TGCAGTGCTAGTAAAGGGGCTTCGAACACTGAAGCTTTCTTT. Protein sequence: CSASKGASNTEAFF.

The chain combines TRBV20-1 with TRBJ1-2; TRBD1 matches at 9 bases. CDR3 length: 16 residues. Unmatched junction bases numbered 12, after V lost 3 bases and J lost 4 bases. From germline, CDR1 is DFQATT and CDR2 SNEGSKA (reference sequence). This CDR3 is CSASSLYRGRGYGYTF. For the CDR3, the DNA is TGCAGTGCTAGTTCCCTCTACAGGGGGCGCGGCTATGGCTACACCTTC.

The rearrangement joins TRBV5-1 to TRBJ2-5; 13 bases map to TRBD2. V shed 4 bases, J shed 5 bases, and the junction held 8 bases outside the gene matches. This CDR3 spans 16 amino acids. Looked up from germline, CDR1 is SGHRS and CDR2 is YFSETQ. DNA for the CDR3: TGCGCCAGCAGCACCGGGACTAGCGGGGTTTTTGAGACCCAGTACTTC. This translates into CASSTGTSGVFETQYF.

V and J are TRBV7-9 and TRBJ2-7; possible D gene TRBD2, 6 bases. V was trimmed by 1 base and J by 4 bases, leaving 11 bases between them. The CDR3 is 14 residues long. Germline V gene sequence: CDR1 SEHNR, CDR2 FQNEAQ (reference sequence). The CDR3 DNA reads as TGTGCCAGCAGCTTAGGGGACTTACTATACGAGCAGTACTTC. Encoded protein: CASSLGDLLYEQYF.

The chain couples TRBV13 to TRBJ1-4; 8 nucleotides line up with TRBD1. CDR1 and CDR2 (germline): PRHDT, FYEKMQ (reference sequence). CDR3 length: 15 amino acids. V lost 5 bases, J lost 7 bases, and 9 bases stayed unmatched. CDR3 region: CASSLDRGQGEKLFF. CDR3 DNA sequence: TGTGCCAGCAGCCTCGACAGGGGCCAGGGTGAAAAACTGTTTTTT.

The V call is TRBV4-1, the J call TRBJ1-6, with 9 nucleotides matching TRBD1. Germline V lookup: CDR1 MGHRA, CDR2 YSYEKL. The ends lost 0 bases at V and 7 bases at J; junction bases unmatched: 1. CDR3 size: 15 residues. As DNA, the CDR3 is TGCGCCAGCAGCCAAGAGGGGACAGGGAATTCACCCCTCCACTTT. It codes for CASSQEGTGNSPLHF.

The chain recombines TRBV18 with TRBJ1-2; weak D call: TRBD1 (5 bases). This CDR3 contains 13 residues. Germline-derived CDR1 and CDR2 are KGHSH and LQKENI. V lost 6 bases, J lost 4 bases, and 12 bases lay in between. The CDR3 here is CASSPDRSYGYTF. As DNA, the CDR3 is TGTGCCAGCTCCCCCGACAGAAGCTATGGCTACACCTTC.

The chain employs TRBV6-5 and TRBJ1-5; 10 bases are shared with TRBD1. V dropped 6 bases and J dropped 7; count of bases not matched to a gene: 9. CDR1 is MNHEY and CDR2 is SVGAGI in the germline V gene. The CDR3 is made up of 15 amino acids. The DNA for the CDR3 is TGTGCCAGCAGCCGGATGACAGGGGGCCAGCAGCCCCAGCATTTT. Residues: CASSRMTGGQQPQHF.

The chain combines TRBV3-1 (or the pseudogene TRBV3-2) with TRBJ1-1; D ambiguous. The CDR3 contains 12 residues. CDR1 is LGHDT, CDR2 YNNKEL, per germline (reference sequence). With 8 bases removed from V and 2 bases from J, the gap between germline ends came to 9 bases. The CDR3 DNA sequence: TGTGCCAGCGGTGGCTTCAACACTGAAGCTTTCTTT. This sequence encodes CASGGFNTEAFF.

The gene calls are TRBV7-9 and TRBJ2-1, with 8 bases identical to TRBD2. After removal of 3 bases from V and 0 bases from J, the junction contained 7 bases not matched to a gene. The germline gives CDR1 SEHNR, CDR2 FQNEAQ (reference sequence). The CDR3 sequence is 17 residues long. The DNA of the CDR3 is TGTGCCAGCAGCTTTGACAGAAGCGGGGGCTCCTACAATGAGCAGTTCTTC. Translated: CASSFDRSGGSYNEQFF.

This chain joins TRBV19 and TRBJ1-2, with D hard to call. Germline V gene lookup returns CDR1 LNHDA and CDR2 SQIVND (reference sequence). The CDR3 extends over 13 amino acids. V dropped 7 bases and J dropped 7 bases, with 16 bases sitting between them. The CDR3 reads CASTDLYGSGYTF. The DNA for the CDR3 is TGTGCCAGTACCGATCTGTACGGGTCTGGCTACACCTTC.

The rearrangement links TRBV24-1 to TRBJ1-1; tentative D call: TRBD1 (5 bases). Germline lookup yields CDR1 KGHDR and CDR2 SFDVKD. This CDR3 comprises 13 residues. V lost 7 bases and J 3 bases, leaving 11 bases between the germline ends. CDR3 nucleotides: TGTGCCACCAGCCAGGGTTCGGACACTGAAGCTTTCTTT. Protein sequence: CATSQGSDTEAFF.

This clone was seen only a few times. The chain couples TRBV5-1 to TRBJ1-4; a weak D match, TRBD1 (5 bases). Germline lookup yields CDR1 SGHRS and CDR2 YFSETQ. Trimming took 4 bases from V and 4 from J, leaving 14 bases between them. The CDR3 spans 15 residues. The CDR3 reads CASSVDKAINEKLFF. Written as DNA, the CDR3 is TGCGCCAGCAGCGTGGACAAAGCGATTAATGAAAAACTGTTTTTT.

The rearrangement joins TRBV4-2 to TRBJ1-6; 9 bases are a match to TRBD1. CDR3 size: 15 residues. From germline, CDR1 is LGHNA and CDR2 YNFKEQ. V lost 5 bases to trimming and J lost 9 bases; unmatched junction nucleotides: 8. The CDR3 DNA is TGTGCCAGCAGCTACCGGGACAGGGAGCGTTCACCCCTCCACTTT. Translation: CASSYRDRERSPLHF.

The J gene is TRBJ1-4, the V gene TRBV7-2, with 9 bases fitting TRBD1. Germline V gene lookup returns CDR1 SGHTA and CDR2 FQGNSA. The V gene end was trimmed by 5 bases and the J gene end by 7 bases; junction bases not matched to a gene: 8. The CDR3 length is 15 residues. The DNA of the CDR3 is TGTGCCAGCAGCACAAACAGGGGGCTCGGTGAAAAACTGTTTTTT. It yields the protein CASSTNRGLGEKLFF.

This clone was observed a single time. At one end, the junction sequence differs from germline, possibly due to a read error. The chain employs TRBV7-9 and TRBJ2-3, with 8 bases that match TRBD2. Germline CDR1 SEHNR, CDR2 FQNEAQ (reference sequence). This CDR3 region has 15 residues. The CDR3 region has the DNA TGTGCTAGCAGCTTAAGCGGGGGCAGCACAGATACGCAGTATTTT. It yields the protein CASSLSGGSTDTQYF.

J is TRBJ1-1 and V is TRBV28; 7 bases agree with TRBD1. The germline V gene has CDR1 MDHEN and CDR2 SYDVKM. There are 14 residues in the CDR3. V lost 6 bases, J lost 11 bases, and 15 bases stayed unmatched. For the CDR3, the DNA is TGTGCCAGCAGCTCGAACCCGGGACAGCGGGCTGCTTTCTTT. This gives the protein CASSSNPGQRAAFF.